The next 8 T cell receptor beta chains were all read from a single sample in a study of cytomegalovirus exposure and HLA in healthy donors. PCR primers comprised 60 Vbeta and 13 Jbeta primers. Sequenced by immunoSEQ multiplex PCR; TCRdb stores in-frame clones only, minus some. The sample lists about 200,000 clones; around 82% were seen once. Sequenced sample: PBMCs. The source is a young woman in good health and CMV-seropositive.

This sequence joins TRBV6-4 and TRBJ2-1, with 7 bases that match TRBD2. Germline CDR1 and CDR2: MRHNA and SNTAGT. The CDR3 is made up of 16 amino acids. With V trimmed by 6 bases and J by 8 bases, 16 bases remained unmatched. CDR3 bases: TGTGCCAGCAGCGCAACGTCTGGCGGGGGAAGTCATGAGCAGTTCTTC. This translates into CASSATSGGGSHEQFF.

CDR3 sequence reads: CASSQGDRENQPQHF. The CDR3 DNA reads as TGTGCCAGCAGCCAGGGGGACAGGGAGAATCAGCCCCAGCATTTT. The chain recombines TRBV4-2 with TRBJ1-5, with 9 bases that match TRBD1. The length of the CDR3 is 15 residues. Germline V gene data show CDR1 as LGHNA and CDR2 as YNFKEQ. The J segment lost 4 bases and the V segment lost 3 bases, leaving 4 bases of the junction unmatched.

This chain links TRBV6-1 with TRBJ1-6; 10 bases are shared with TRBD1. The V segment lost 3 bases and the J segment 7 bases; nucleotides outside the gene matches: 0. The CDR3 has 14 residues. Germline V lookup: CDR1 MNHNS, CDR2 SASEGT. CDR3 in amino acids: CASSEGQGNSPLHF. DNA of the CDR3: TGTGCCAGCAGTGAGGGACAGGGGAATTCACCCCTCCACTTT.

The CDR3 nucleotides read TGTGCCAGCAGTAGTCTAGCGGGCAGCACAGATACGCAGTATTTT. Its translation is CASSSLAGSTDTQYF. The chain uses TRBV6-6 and TRBJ2-3; TRBD2 agrees at 8 bases. This CDR3 has 15 amino acids. Germline CDR1 and CDR2: MNHNY and SVGAGI (reference sequence). V shed 5 bases, J shed 0 bases, and the junction held 4 bases outside the gene matches.

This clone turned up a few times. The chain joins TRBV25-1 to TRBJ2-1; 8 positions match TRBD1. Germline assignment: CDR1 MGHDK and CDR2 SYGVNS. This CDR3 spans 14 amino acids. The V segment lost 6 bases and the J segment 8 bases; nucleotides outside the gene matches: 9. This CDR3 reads CASREGTGLHEQFF. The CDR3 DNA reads TGTGCCAGCAGAGAAGGGACAGGATTACATGAGCAGTTCTTC.

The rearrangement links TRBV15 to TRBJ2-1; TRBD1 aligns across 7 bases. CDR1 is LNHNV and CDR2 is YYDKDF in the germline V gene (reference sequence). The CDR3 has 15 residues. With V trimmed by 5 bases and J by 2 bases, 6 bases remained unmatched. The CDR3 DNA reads TGTGCCACCAGCGGACGACAGGGACCCTACAATGAGCAGTTCTTC. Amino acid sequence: CATSGRQGPYNEQFF. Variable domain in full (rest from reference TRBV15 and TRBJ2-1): DAMVIQNPRYQVTQFGKPVTLSCSQTLNHNVMYWYQQKSSQAPKLLFHYYDKDFNNEADTPDNFQSRRPNTSFCFLDIRSPGLGDTAMYLCATSGRQGPYNEQFFGPGTRLTVL.

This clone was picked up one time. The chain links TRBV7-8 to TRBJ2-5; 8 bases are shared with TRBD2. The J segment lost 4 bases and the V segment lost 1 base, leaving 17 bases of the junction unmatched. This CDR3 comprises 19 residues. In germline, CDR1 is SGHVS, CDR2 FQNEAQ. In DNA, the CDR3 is TGTGCCAGCAGCTTAGGGACCCGACGGGGGGGCGCTGGGGCAGAGACCCAGTACTTC. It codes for CASSLGTRRGGAGAETQYF.

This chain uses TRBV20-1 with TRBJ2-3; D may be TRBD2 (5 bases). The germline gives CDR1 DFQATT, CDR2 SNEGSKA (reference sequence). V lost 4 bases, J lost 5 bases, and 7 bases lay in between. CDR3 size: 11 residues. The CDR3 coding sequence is TGCAGTGCTAATACTAGAGATACGCAGTATTTT. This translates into CSANTRDTQYF.